The 31 T cell receptor beta chains listed next were all sequenced from one sample in a study of blood T cell repertoires in COVID-19. Sequencing used immunoSEQ multiplex PCR; TCRdb keeps in-frame clones, though not all of them. The data show under 200,000 clones, with 86% seen just once and 10% to 11% held by the top ten. The material sequenced was peripheral blood. These receptors all come from a woman aged 60 to 75 with COVID-19, enrolled during active disease.

In this sample, this clone turned up a few times. The V call is TRBV10-3, the J call TRBJ2-7, with D possibly TRBD2 on 5 matching bases. Germline V CDR1 and CDR2: ENHRY, SYGVKD. The CDR3 is made up of 16 amino acids. Trimming cost V 0 bases and J 0 bases, with 12 bases left between them. The CDR3 bases are TGTGCCATCAGTGAGTCGAGAGGGTCACCCTCCTACGAGCAGTACTTC. Its protein product is CAISESRGSPSYEQYF.

This sequence joins TRBV24-1 and TRBJ1-5; TRBD1 might be the D (6 bases). This CDR3 has 14 amino acids. Looked up from germline, CDR1 is KGHDR and CDR2 is SFDVKD. Trimming pared 3 bases from V and 2 bases from J, leaving 7 bases between. CDR3 protein: CATSDAGGNQPQHF. The CDR3 region has the DNA TGTGCCACCAGTGATGCAGGGGGCAATCAGCCCCAGCATTTT.

V usage is TRBV1 and J usage is TRBJ2-1; TRBD2 is the table's D call and was not checked against the DNA. TRBV1 is marked as a pseudogene. There are 17 residues in the CDR3. For the CDR3, the DNA is TGCACCAGCAGCCCTCCCCGCGGGGTGGTGAGGCAAAATGAGCAGTTCTTC. Translated, it gives CTSSPPRGVVRQNEQFF.

The V call is TRBV15, the J call TRBJ2-1; TRBD2 aligns across 8 bases. The germline V gene encodes CDR1 LNHNV and CDR2 YYDKDF (reference sequence). The CDR3 contains 18 residues. Trimming at V came to 4 bases and at J to 4 bases, leaving 15 bases not matched to a gene. Written as DNA, the CDR3 is TGTGCCACCAGCACCTCAAGCCTAGCGGGTCCGGGGTACAATGAGCAGTTCTTC. Protein: CATSTSSLAGPGYNEQFF.

This chain links TRBV30 with TRBJ2-7, with D possibly being TRBD1 (5 bases). The CDR3 totals 13 residues. The germline V and J ends were trimmed by 0 bases and 7 bases, with 13 bases remaining between them. In germline, CDR1 is GTSNPN, CDR2 SVGIG (reference sequence). As DNA, the CDR3 is TGTGCCTGGAGTGTACTCCAGGGAAGAGAGCAGTACTTC. Protein product: CAWSVLQGREQYF.

The gene calls are TRBV6-2 or TRBV6-3 and TRBJ2-5; D possibly corresponds to TRBD2 (6 bases). V was trimmed by 0 bases and J by 5 bases, leaving 16 bases between them. CDR1 MNHEY and CDR2 SVGEGT come from the germline V gene. The CDR3 contains 16 residues. The CDR3 region is CASSYSRGEGLETQYF. The CDR3, as DNA: TGTGCCAGCAGTTACTCGCGGGGAGAGGGCCTGGAGACCCAGTACTTC.

This chain joins TRBV4-1 and TRBJ2-3, with a weak D call TRBD2 (5 bases). Germline V CDR1 and CDR2: MGHRA, YSYEKL. This CDR3 comprises 17 residues. V lost 1 base and J 6 bases, leaving 20 bases between the germline ends. CDR3 coding DNA: TGCGCCAGCAGCCAAGCCTACGTCGGGATACCTGGGGATACGCAGTATTTT. Translated: CASSQAYVGIPGDTQYF.

On this clone: One end of the junction is discordant with germline, which a read error may explain. The rearrangement uses TRBV7-7 and TRBJ2-7; 8 bases map to TRBD2. The germline V gene encodes CDR1 SSHAT and CDR2 FNYEAQ (reference sequence). This CDR3 comprises 15 residues. The CDR3 is CASSLLAGGSYEQYF. CDR3 DNA: TGTGCTAGCAGCCTCCTGGCGGGAGGTTCCTACGAGCAGTACTTC.

The chain employs TRBV24-1 and TRBJ2-5; D is ambiguous. There are 11 residues in the CDR3. Per germline, CDR1 KGHDR and CDR2 SFDVKD. Trimming left V 6 bases short and J 7 bases short, with 8 bases between. In nucleotides, the CDR3 is TGTGCCACCAGTACCGAGGCGACCCAGTACTTC. Protein sequence: CATSTEATQYF.

The rearrangement joins TRBV11-2 to TRBJ2-3; D is uncertain. The CDR3 is 15 residues long. The V end lost 4 bases, the J end lost 7 bases, and 18 bases lay between the germline ends. Germline CDR1 is SGHAT and CDR2 is FQNNGV. The CDR3 region is CASSSRPEESYTQYF. Here the CDR3 DNA reads TGTGCCAGCAGCTCCCGCCCCGAGGAGTCGTATACGCAGTATTTT.

This clone was seen a handful of times. A junction boundary mismatches the germline segment, possibly from a read error. This sequence joins TRBV6-2 or TRBV6-3 and TRBJ2-3, with TRBD2 matching over 7 bases. The CDR3 loop spans 16 amino acids. CDR1 is MNHEY and CDR2 is SVGEGT in the germline V gene. The CDR3 DNA is TGTGCCAGCAGTGACTCACTAGCGCCTCGAAGAGATACGCAGTATTTT. Its translation is CASSDSLAPRRDTQYF.

This clone was observed a few times. The chain uses TRBV28 and TRBJ1-2; the D is unclear. CDR1 is MDHEN, CDR2 SYDVKM, per germline. The V end was cut by 2 bases, the J end by 4 bases, with 11 bases between. This CDR3 is 14 amino acids long. The CDR3: CASSLGEEGYGYTF. The CDR3 DNA reads TGTGCCAGCAGTTTAGGAGAGGAGGGCTATGGCTACACCTTC.

This chain links TRBV6-5 with TRBJ2-7, with 9 bases aligning to TRBD1. CDR1 is MNHEY, CDR2 SVGAGI, per germline. This CDR3 comprises 14 residues. After removal of 7 bases from V and 2 bases from J, the junction contained 6 bases not matched to a gene. The CDR3 loop reads CASIGTGSTYEQYF. The CDR3 DNA reads as TGTGCCAGCATTGGGACAGGGAGTACCTACGAGCAGTACTTC.

Here the CDR3 DNA reads TGTGCCAGCAGTTTCATGAGCGGGGGAGAGCAGTACTTC. Its translation: CASSFMSGGEQYF. The chain links TRBV27 to TRBJ2-7; 8 nucleotides agree with TRBD2. The CDR3 covers 13 residues. V was clipped by 3 bases and J by 7 bases; unmatched bases: 5. CDR1 and CDR2 from the germline V gene are MNHEY and SMNVEV (reference sequence).

V and J are TRBV3-1 (or the pseudogene TRBV3-2) and TRBJ2-7, with TRBD2 matching over 7 bases. Germline assignment: CDR1 LGHDT and CDR2 YNNKEL (reference sequence). Trimming at V came to 4 bases and at J to 3 bases, leaving 9 bases not matched to a gene. The CDR3 is 15 residues long. The CDR3 bases are TGTGCCAGCAGCCCTGTAGTAGCGGGCCTCTACGAGCAGTACTTC. This encodes CASSPVVAGLYEQYF.

The rearrangement uses TRBV6-4 and TRBJ2-3; TRBD2 agrees at 7 bases. The germline CDR1 and CDR2 sequences are MRHNA and SNTAGT. The CDR3 sequence is 14 residues long. V trimming: 3 bases; J trimming: 4 bases; junction bases outside the gene matches: 4. As DNA, the CDR3 is TGTGCCAGCAGTGAGGGGACTACACCAGATACGCAGTATTTT. Translating gives CASSEGTTPDTQYF.

In DNA form, the CDR3 reads TGCGCCAGCAGCACGACTAGCGGGAGAAATGAGCAGTTCTTC. This sequence encodes CASSTTSGRNEQFF. V gene TRBV5-1 combines with J gene TRBJ2-1; 12 nucleotides align to TRBD2. Germline CDR1 and CDR2: SGHRS and YFSETQ. CDR3 length: 14 residues. V lost 4 bases, J lost 7 bases, and 3 bases stayed unmatched.

The chain uses TRBV12-5 and TRBJ2-1; 7 bases are shared with TRBD1. V gave up 4 bases and J gave up 1 base; unmatched junction bases: 4. Germline V gene data show CDR1 as LGHNT and CDR2 as FRNRAP. The CDR3 is 15 residues long. The CDR3 bases are TGTGCTAGTGGTTCCGGGACAGTGTCCTACAATGAGCAGTTCTTC. Translation: CASGSGTVSYNEQFF.

As DNA, the CDR3 is TGTGCCAGCAGTTTAGCGGGCTCCTATGGCTACACCTTC. It translates to CASSLAGSYGYTF. This sequence joins TRBV27 and TRBJ1-2; D gene uncertain. Germline assignment: CDR1 MNHEY and CDR2 SMNVEV (reference sequence). Trimming removed 2 bases from V and 4 bases from J, with 8 bases in between. The CDR3 loop spans 13 amino acids.

The chain is built from TRBV7-8 and TRBJ1-6; D is ambiguous. V shed 4 bases and J shed 6 bases, with 13 bases lying between them. Looked up from germline, CDR1 is SGHVS and CDR2 is FQNEAQ. This CDR3 comprises 15 residues. The CDR3 DNA sequence: TGTGCCAGCAGCTCCGTACAGCATTCTAATTCACCCCTCCACTTT. This sequence encodes CASSSVQHSNSPLHF.

The chain employs TRBV9 and TRBJ2-2, with unresolved D. Looked up from germline, CDR1 is SGDLS and CDR2 is YYNGEE. V was cut by 0 bases and J by 7 bases, with 7 bases left in between. The CDR3 sequence is 13 residues long. The CDR3 bases are TGTGCCAGCAGCGTAGTCACATTCGGGGAGCTGTTTTTT. This translates into CASSVVTFGELFF.

This chain links TRBV29-1 with TRBJ1-3; D unresolved. V was cut by 3 bases and J by 0 bases, with 9 bases left in between. Germline V lookup: CDR1 SQVTM, CDR2 ANQGSEA. This CDR3 comprises 14 residues. As DNA, the CDR3 is TGCAGCGTTGACAGGATCCACTCTGGAAACACCATATATTTT. Translation gives CSVDRIHSGNTIYF.

This clone was found once. V gene TRBV19 combines with J gene TRBJ1-1; 11 bases are shared with TRBD1. Trimming removed 4 bases from V and 4 bases from J; junction bases left unmatched: 11. The CDR3 sequence is 17 residues long. From germline, CDR1 is LNHDA and CDR2 SQIVND (reference sequence). This CDR3 reads CASSRRTGGWEATEAFF. The CDR3 DNA reads as TGTGCCAGTAGTAGAAGGACAGGGGGCTGGGAGGCCACTGAAGCTTTCTTT. The full variable domain, completed using reference TRBV19 and TRBJ1-1, is DGGITQSPKYLFRKEGQNVTLSCEQNLNHDAMYWYRQDPGQGLRLIYYSQIVNDFQKGDIAEGYSVSREKKESFPLTVTSAQKNPTAFYLCASSRRTGGWEATEAFFGQGTRLTVV.

The chain carries TRBV19 and TRBJ2-3, with 13 positions matching TRBD2. Germline V gene sequence: CDR1 LNHDA, CDR2 SQIVND (reference sequence). The CDR3 is 16 amino acids. Trimming at V came to 4 bases and at J to 6 bases, leaving 7 bases not matched to a gene. CDR3 region: CASSTSTSGRFDTQYF. The CDR3 DNA is TGTGCCAGTAGTACCTCGACTAGCGGGAGGTTTGATACGCAGTATTTT. The whole variable domain, filled in from reference TRBV19 and TRBJ2-3, reads DGGITQSPKYLFRKEGQNVTLSCEQNLNHDAMYWYRQDPGQGLRLIYYSQIVNDFQKGDIAEGYSVSREKKESFPLTVTSAQKNPTAFYLCASSTSTSGRFDTQYFGPGTRLTVL.

V and J are TRBV4-3 and TRBJ1-2; 7 nucleotides align to TRBD1. Trimming at V came to 4 bases and at J to 5 bases, leaving 22 bases not matched to a gene. The CDR3 runs 19 residues. Per germline, CDR1 LGHNA and CDR2 YSLEER. CDR3 bases: TGCGCCAGCAGCCGTGAAGGCTATGGGACAGCGAGAGGGCCTTATGGCTACACCTTC. Protein: CASSREGYGTARGPYGYTF.

V and J are TRBV9 and TRBJ2-7; 7 positions match TRBD2. V trimming: 4 bases; J trimming: 2 bases; junction bases outside the gene matches: 9. The CDR3 covers 15 residues. Germline V gene data show CDR1 as SGDLS and CDR2 as YYNGEE. CDR3 coding DNA: TGTGCCAGCAGCCTAAGCGGGACGTCAACCTACGAGCAGTACTTC. Its protein product is CASSLSGTSTYEQYF.

There are a few counts of this clone. The V call is TRBV5-4, the J call TRBJ1-2; TRBD1 agrees at 8 bases. The CDR3 is 15 residues long. The J segment lost 4 bases and the V segment lost 3 bases, leaving 8 bases of the junction unmatched. CDR1 SGHNT and CDR2 YYREEE come from the germline V gene (reference sequence). The DNA for the CDR3 is TGTGCCAGCAGCTCTGACGGACAGGGTGGCTATGGCTACACCTTC. Protein sequence: CASSSDGQGGYGYTF. The whole variable domain, filled in from reference TRBV5-4 and TRBJ1-2, reads ETGVTQSPTHLIKTRGQQVTLRCSSQSGHNTVSWYQQALGQGPQFIFQYYREEENGRGNFPPRFSGLQFPNYSSELNVNALELDDSALYLCASSSDGQGGYGYTFGSGTRLTVV.

The gene calls are TRBV5-6 and TRBJ1-5; D remains unclear. The CDR3 contains 13 residues. Trimming pared 1 base from V and 4 bases from J, leaving 6 bases between. The germline V gene has CDR1 SGHDT and CDR2 YYEEEE. CDR3 DNA: TGTGCCAGCAGCTTGCCGGGGAATCAGCCCCAGCATTTT. Protein sequence: CASSLPGNQPQHF.

The rearrangement uses TRBV3-1 (or the pseudogene TRBV3-2) and TRBJ2-7, with TRBD2 matching over 10 bases. V lost 0 bases to trimming and J lost 2 bases; unmatched junction nucleotides: 13. The CDR3 length is 19 residues. Germline assignment: CDR1 LGHDT and CDR2 YNNKEL (reference sequence). The chain's CDR3 is CASSQDGLAGDALTYEQYF. The CDR3 DNA reads TGTGCCAGCAGCCAAGATGGGCTAGCGGGGGATGCACTCACCTACGAGCAGTACTTC.

CDR3 region: CASSFREGRNGYTF. The CDR3 coding sequence is TGTGCCAGCAGTTTCAGGGAGGGAAGGAATGGCTACACCTTC. J is TRBJ1-2 and V is TRBV27; D is possibly TRBD1 (5 bases). This CDR3 contains 14 residues. V was trimmed by 3 bases and J by 6 bases, leaving 14 bases between them. Per the germline V gene, CDR1 is MNHEY and CDR2 is SMNVEV (reference sequence).

This rearrangement joins TRBV7-2 to TRBJ2-1, with D perhaps matching TRBD2 (6 bases). The CDR3 loop spans 18 amino acids. Trimming removed 2 bases from V and 7 bases from J, with 24 bases in between. Germline V CDR1 and CDR2: SGHTA, FQGNSA. Here the CDR3 reads CASSLYPGAGEWGNEQFF. CDR3 DNA: TGTGCCAGCAGCTTATATCCGGGAGCGGGCGAATGGGGAAATGAGCAGTTCTTC.